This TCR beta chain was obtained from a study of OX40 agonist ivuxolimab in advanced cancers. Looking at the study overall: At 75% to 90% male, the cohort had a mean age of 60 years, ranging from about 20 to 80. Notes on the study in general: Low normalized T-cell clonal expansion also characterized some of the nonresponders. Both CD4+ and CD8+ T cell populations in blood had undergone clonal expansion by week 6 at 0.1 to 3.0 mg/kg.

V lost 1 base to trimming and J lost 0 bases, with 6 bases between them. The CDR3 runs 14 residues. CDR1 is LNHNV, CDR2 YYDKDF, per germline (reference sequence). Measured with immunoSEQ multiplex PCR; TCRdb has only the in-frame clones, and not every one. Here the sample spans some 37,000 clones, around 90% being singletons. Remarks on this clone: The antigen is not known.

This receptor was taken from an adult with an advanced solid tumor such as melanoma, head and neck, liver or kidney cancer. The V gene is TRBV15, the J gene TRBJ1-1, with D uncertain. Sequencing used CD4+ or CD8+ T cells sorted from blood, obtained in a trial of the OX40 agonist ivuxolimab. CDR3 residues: CATSRGSLNTEAFF. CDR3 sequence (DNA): TGTGCCACCAGCAGAGGGTCATTGAACACTGAAGCTTTCTTT. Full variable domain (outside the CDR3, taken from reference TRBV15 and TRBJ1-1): DAMVIQNPRYQVTQFGKPVTLSCSQTLNHNVMYWYQQKSSQAPKLLFHYYDKDFNNEADTPDNFQSRRPNTSFCFLDIRSPGLGDTAMYLCATSRGSLNTEAFFGQGTRLTVV.